The 27 T cell receptor beta chains presented below share a single source sample, sequenced in a study of T cells in Graves' hyperthyroidism and ophthalmopathy. TCR beta CDR3 sequences were amplified from RNA transcripts. First-round RT-PCR of the TCR CDR3 relied on the HTBI primer set. One entry per CDR3 protein results from TCRdb running MiXCR on the multiplex PCR reads. The data hold approximately 360,000 distinct CDR3 sequences, with more than 20% observed a single time. The specimen sequenced was blood. The receptors were gathered from a man in his fifties with Graves' hyperthyroidism.

The sample holds a few counts of this clonotype. J is TRBJ1-1 and V is TRBV6-1; the D is unclear. Germline CDR1 MNHNS, CDR2 SASEGT. The length of the CDR3 is 13 residues. The V gene lost 1 base and the J gene lost 3 bases, with 6 bases spanning the gap. The CDR3 DNA is TGTGCCAGCAGTGAAGGAGTGCACACTGAAGCTTTCTTT. As protein: CASSEGVHTEAFF.

This clonotype was observed a few times. The rearrangement uses TRBV5-4 and TRBJ1-5; 11 bases match TRBD1. Trimming took 2 bases from V and 2 from J; bases not matched to a gene: 6. CDR3 length: 17 amino acids. Germline loops: CDR1 SGHNT, CDR2 YYREEE (reference sequence). The CDR3 nucleotides are TGTGCCAGCAGCTTCGGGACAGGGGGATTGGGCAATCAGCCCCAGCATTTT. Translating gives CASSFGTGGLGNQPQHF.

The chain has TRBV24-1 and TRBJ2-7; 7 bases map to TRBD1. This CDR3 region has 14 residues. The V and J ends lost 3 bases and 1 base, in that order; junction bases with no gene match: 2. Germline lookup yields CDR1 KGHDR and CDR2 SFDVKD. The CDR3 DNA is TGTGCCACCAGTGATCCGGGACAGTCCTACGAGCAGTACTTC. It specifies CATSDPGQSYEQYF.

The chain couples TRBV20-1 to TRBJ2-5; D gene uncertain. CDR1 DFQATT and CDR2 SNEGSKA come from the germline V gene (reference sequence). Trimming shortened V by 6 bases and J by 5 bases, and 10 bases separated the two germline ends. This CDR3 has 11 residues. CDR3 nucleotides: TGCAGTGCCCCAAGGGTTGAGACCCAGTACTTC. Translation gives CSAPRVETQYF.

This clonotype came up a few times. This chain connects TRBV18 to TRBJ2-3, with 7 nucleotides matching TRBD1. This CDR3 region has 15 residues. With V trimmed by 0 bases and J by 1 base, 1 base remained unmatched. In germline, CDR1 is KGHSH, CDR2 LQKENI. The CDR3 DNA is TGTGCCAGCTCACCACCGACAGGGCGCACAGATACGCAGTATTTT. Protein: CASSPPTGRTDTQYF. Full variable domain (missing parts from reference TRBV18 and TRBJ2-3): NAGVMQNPRHLVRRRGQEARLRCSPMKGHSHVYWYRQLPEEGLKFMVYLQKENIIDESGMPKERFSAEFPKEGPSILRIQQVVRGDSAAYFCASSPPTGRTDTQYFGPGTRLTVL.

This clonotype was seen repeatedly, ten times or more. The chain employs TRBV11-2 and TRBJ2-7; D unresolved. There are 13 residues in the CDR3. The V and J ends lost 0 bases and 7 bases respectively, with 10 bases between them. Looked up from germline, CDR1 is SGHAT and CDR2 is FQNNGV. Here the CDR3 reads CASSLEPLGEQYF. In DNA form, the CDR3 reads TGTGCCAGCAGCTTAGAGCCGCTGGGGGAGCAGTACTTC.

The J gene is TRBJ2-3, the V gene TRBV2, with a possible D match to TRBD1 (6 bases). The V gene's germline CDR1 is SNHLY and CDR2 FYNNEI. The V gene lost 6 bases and the J gene lost 6 bases, with 16 bases spanning the gap. The length of the CDR3 is 14 residues. This chain's CDR3 is CASRPGTSADTQYF. CDR3 in DNA: TGTGCCAGCAGGCCTGGGACATCGGCGGATACGCAGTATTTT. Variable domain in full (rest from reference TRBV2 and TRBJ2-3): EPEVTQTPSHQVTQMGQEVILRCVPISNHLYFYWYRQILGQKVEFLVSFYNNEISEKSEIFDDQFSVERPDGSNFTLKIRSTKLEDSAMYFCASRPGTSADTQYFGPGTRLTVL.

This clonotype was seen at least ten times. The rearrangement uses TRBV28 and TRBJ1-1; the D is unclear. Germline V gives CDR1 MDHEN, CDR2 SYDVKM. Between the trimmed V and J ends, which lost 4 bases and 1 base, there was a span of 13 bases. The CDR3 has 15 residues. CDR3 bases: TGTGCCAGCAGTTCTCCGCCCAGTGGGAACACTGAAGCTTTCTTT. It encodes CASSSPPSGNTEAFF.

This clonotype was detected only a few times. The junction departs from germline at one end; a sequencing error may be responsible. The J gene is TRBJ2-2, the V gene TRBV7-7, with 8 bases identical to TRBD2. The CDR3 is made up of 15 amino acids. Germline V CDR1 and CDR2: SSHAT, FNYEAQ (reference sequence). The CDR3 reads CASSRPGTRDGELFF. For the CDR3, the DNA is TGTGCTAGCAGCCGTCCGGGGACTAGAGACGGGGAGCTGTTTTTT.

Worth noting for this clonotype: A much larger clone sits a single nucleotide away, making a read error possible. The chain links TRBV11-3 to TRBJ2-7; D may be TRBD1 (5 bases). With the DNA end fitting TRBJ2-1 better, the J assignment may be wrong. Germline CDR1 and CDR2: SGHNT and YENEEA. The CDR3 is made up of 15 amino acids. CDR3 in DNA: TGTGCCAGCAGCTTAGAAAGTGGGGCTTCCTACGAGCAGTTCTTC. Translating it yields CASSLESGASYEQFF.

The chain couples TRBV20-1 to TRBJ2-3; TRBD2 might be the D (6 bases). CDR1 and CDR2 (germline): DFQATT, SNEGSKA (reference sequence). Trimming removed 1 base from V and 4 bases from J, with 6 bases in between. CDR3 length: 12 amino acids. CDR3 nucleotide sequence: TGCAGTGCTAGAGGACTAGCAGATACGCAGTATTTT. Its protein is CSARGLADTQYF.

This clonotype appeared many times. V and J are TRBV2 and TRBJ2-1; 7 bases align to TRBD2. Germline assignment: CDR1 SNHLY and CDR2 FYNNEI. The V and J ends lost 6 bases and 6 bases, in that order; junction bases with no gene match: 5. The CDR3 loop spans 13 amino acids. The DNA of the CDR3 is TGTGCCAGCAGGGGGGGGGACGTCAATGAGCAGTTCTTC. It specifies CASRGGDVNEQFF.

This chain links TRBV5-1 with TRBJ2-2; D remains ambiguous. The CDR3 runs 16 residues. V gave up 0 bases and J gave up 4 bases, with 13 bases separating them. Germline CDR1 is SGHRS and CDR2 is YFSETQ. CDR3 DNA sequence: TGCGCCAGCAGCTTGGATCTTGTCGCCACCACCGGGGAGCTGTTTTTT. This sequence encodes CASSLDLVATTGELFF.

This chain uses TRBV30 with TRBJ2-5, with TRBD2 matching 8 bases. Germline CDR1 reads GTSNPN; CDR2 reads SVGIG (reference sequence). CDR3 length: 14 residues. The V and J ends lost 7 bases and 5 bases, in that order; junction bases with no gene match: 12. The CDR3 sequence is CALARDGRAETQYF. The CDR3 DNA sequence: TGTGCCTTGGCACGTGACGGGAGGGCGGAGACCCAGTACTTC.

This clonotype was counted between two and nine times. This CDR3 reads CSAIDNSNQPQHF. The CDR3 DNA sequence: TGCAGTGCAATCGACAATAGCAATCAGCCCCAGCATTTT. The chain links TRBV20-1 to TRBJ1-5; D remains unclear. The CDR3 is 13 residues long. V lost 6 bases to trimming and J lost 0 bases, with 9 bases between them. The germline V gene has CDR1 DFQATT and CDR2 SNEGSKA (reference sequence).

The gene calls are TRBV6-1 and TRBJ2-3; 8 bases are shared with TRBD2. J lost 0 bases, V lost 5 bases, and 10 bases had no gene match. The CDR3 has 17 amino acids. The germline V gene has CDR1 MNHNS and CDR2 SASEGT. CDR3: CASSPNPSGSSTDTQYF. CDR3 sequence (DNA): TGTGCCAGCAGTCCCAATCCAAGCGGGAGTAGCACAGATACGCAGTATTTT.

The V gene is TRBV20-1, the J gene TRBJ1-6, with D possibly TRBD1 on 6 matching bases. The CDR3 runs to 14 residues. V lost 6 bases and J 8 bases, leaving 17 bases between the germline ends. From germline, CDR1 is DFQATT and CDR2 SNEGSKA (reference sequence). The CDR3 nucleotides are TGCAGTGCACCGGTGGGGAGGGGGGATTCACCCCTCCACTTT. Translation: CSAPVGRGDSPLHF.

Ten or more counts support this clonotype. The chain recombines TRBV11-3 with TRBJ2-1; 8 positions match TRBD2. CDR3 size: 15 residues. Germline trimming cut 5 bases from V and 8 bases from J; bases unmatched to any gene: 11. CDR1 and CDR2 (germline): SGHNT, YENEEA. As DNA, the CDR3 is TGTGCCAGCAGCCCGGGACTAGTAACATTCGATGAGCAGTTCTTC. It codes for CASSPGLVTFDEQFF. Full variable domain (rest looked up from reference TRBV11-3 and TRBJ2-1): EAGVVQSPRYKIIEKKQPVAFWCNPISGHNTLYWYLQNLGQGPELLIRYENEEAVDDSQLPKDRFSAERLKGVDSTLKIQPAELGDSAVYLCASSPGLVTFDEQFFGPGTRLTVL.

This clonotype was detected only a few times. The gene calls are TRBV6-1 and TRBJ2-5; D tentatively reads TRBD1 or TRBD2 (5 bases each). Germline-derived CDR1 and CDR2 are MNHNS and SASEGT. This CDR3 is built from 15 residues. Trimming left V 6 bases short and J 0 bases short, with 14 bases between. CDR3 nucleotides: TGTGCCAGCAGAAAAGGGACCCAGTACCAAGAGACCCAGTACTTC. It encodes CASRKGTQYQETQYF.

The chain links TRBV11-3 to TRBJ2-7; D possibly corresponds to TRBD2 (6 bases). Germline V gene lookup returns CDR1 SGHNT and CDR2 YENEEA. Between the trimmed V and J ends, which lost 3 bases and 2 bases, there was a span of 14 bases. CDR3 size: 15 residues. Here the CDR3 reads CASSFGGGMAYEQYF. The DNA of the CDR3 is TGTGCCAGCAGCTTCGGTGGGGGGATGGCCTACGAGCAGTACTTC.

The rearrangement links TRBV6-1 to TRBJ2-3; 7 nucleotides line up with TRBD1. Germline loops: CDR1 MNHNS, CDR2 SASEGT. This CDR3 region has 14 residues. Germline trimming cut 3 bases from V and 6 bases from J; bases unmatched to any gene: 6. Written as DNA, the CDR3 is TGTGCCAGCAGTGATAGACAGGGTTCGGATACGCAGTATTTT. Amino acid sequence: CASSDRQGSDTQYF.

CDR3 protein: CASAASGPSSTQYF. The DNA of the CDR3 is TGTGCCAGCGCGGCCAGCGGACCCTCGTCGACCCAGTACTTC. The chain links TRBV6-2 or TRBV6-3 to TRBJ2-5, with a possible D match to TRBD2 (5 bases). Trimming shortened V by 8 bases and J by 7 bases, and 20 bases separated the two germline ends. This CDR3 contains 14 residues. Germline V gives CDR1 MNHEY, CDR2 SVGEGT.

CDR3: CASSVGSLHF. CDR3 DNA: TGTGCCAGCAGCGTTGGGAGCCTCCACTTT. The chain combines TRBV9 with TRBJ1-6; D gene unclear. V was trimmed by 2 bases and J by 15 bases, leaving 6 bases between them. This CDR3 is built from 10 residues. The V gene's germline CDR1 is SGDLS and CDR2 YYNGEE.

The chain combines TRBV5-1 with TRBJ1-1, with D perhaps matching TRBD1 (6 bases). The CDR3 covers 15 residues. V lost 4 bases and J lost 5, with 18 bases in between. CDR1 is SGHRS and CDR2 is YFSETQ in the germline V gene. The CDR3 region is CASSGTGTPNTEAFF. CDR3 coding DNA: TGCGCCAGCAGCGGAACCGGGACACCGAATACTGAAGCTTTCTTT.

This clonotype came up a few times. The chain carries TRBV30 and TRBJ2-7; D gene ambiguous. The CDR3 runs 14 residues. Germline lookup yields CDR1 GTSNPN and CDR2 SVGIG (reference sequence). V lost 0 bases and J 3 bases, leaving 12 bases between the germline ends. CDR3 protein: CAWSVRVLHYEQYF. The CDR3 region has the DNA TGTGCCTGGAGTGTAAGGGTCCTCCACTACGAGCAGTACTTC.

The rearrangement uses TRBV6-2 or TRBV6-3 and TRBJ2-2, with D possibly being TRBD1 (6 bases). Trimming stripped 4 bases from V and 2 bases from J, with 8 bases between. Germline CDR1 and CDR2: MNHEY and SVGEGT. The CDR3 is 14 amino acids. Written as DNA, the CDR3 is TGTGCCAGCAGTTCACAGGGTAACACCGGGGAGCTGTTTTTT. Its translation: CASSSQGNTGELFF.

The chain employs TRBV5-1 and TRBJ2-3, with 8 bases fitting TRBD1. Germline V gives CDR1 SGHRS, CDR2 YFSETQ. This CDR3 spans 16 amino acids. Trimming removed 5 bases from V and 4 bases from J; junction bases left unmatched: 12. CDR3 region: CASSSYVPGQADTQYF. The CDR3 bases are TGCGCCAGCAGTTCCTACGTCCCGGGACAGGCAGATACGCAGTATTTT.